This TCR beta chain emerged from a study of T cells after posttransplantation cyclophosphamide. Clones were read by immunoSEQ multiplex PCR, and TCRdb kept only the in-frame ones, dropping some. The table has roughly 30,000 clones, approximately 90% seen once. Worth noting for this clone: The antigen is unknown.

Findings and caveats of the study: Later post-transplant blood repertoires were often dominated by donor CD8+ memory clones.

The trim removed 3 bases at V and 5 bases at J, leaving 15 bases unmatched. Germline assignment: CDR1 SGHNT and CDR2 YYREEE (reference sequence). This CDR3 comprises 17 residues. The V and J genes are TRBV5-4 and TRBJ1-2; 8 nucleotides agree with TRBD1. The source of this sequence is a woman in her thirties or forties with a blood cancer, CMV-positive, and with a related stem cell donor. Sequenced: PBMCs. In DNA, the CDR3 is TGTGCCAGCAGCTCCCTCCCCAGACAGGGGATCTTATATGGCTACACCTTC. Its protein is CASSSLPRQGILYGYTF. Full variable domain (outside the CDR3, taken from reference TRBV5-4 and TRBJ1-2): ETGVTQSPTHLIKTRGQQVTLRCSSQSGHNTVSWYQQALGQGPQFIFQYYREEENGRGNFPPRFSGLQFPNYSSELNVNALELDDSALYLCASSSLPRQGILYGYTFGSGTRLTVV.